The 9 T cell receptor beta chains in this list originate from one sample, sequenced in a study of beta chain features in type 1 diabetes. Findings and limits, study-wide: People with Type 1 diabetes carried modestly yet significantly shorter TCRB CDR3s in all four CD4+ subsets.

The entirety of the isolated RNA underwent reverse transcription, so expressed TCRB transcripts were sequenced. Here immunoSEQ multiplex PCR was the method, and the copy in TCRdb shows in-frame clones only, minus some. The sample records around 120,000 clones, 17% being singletons. Their antigen targets remain unknown. The sample consisted of central memory CD4+ T cells from blood. The receptors derive from a man aged 18 to 29 with type 1 diabetes.

This clone appeared many times. The chain couples TRBV18 to TRBJ1-1; perhaps TRBD1 as D (5 bases). The V gene lost 3 bases and the J gene lost 3 bases, with 11 bases spanning the gap. This CDR3 is 14 amino acids long. Germline values: CDR1 KGHSH, CDR2 LQKENI. CDR3: CASSPVGGDTEAFF. CDR3 DNA: TGTGCCAGCTCACCCGTCGGGGGGGACACTGAAGCTTTCTTT.

The CDR3 DNA is TGTGCCAGCAGCTTAGGAAGGGGTGGTCAGAGCTCCTATAATTCACCCCTCCACTTT. This translates into CASSLGRGGQSSYNSPLHF. The genes are TRBV11-2 and TRBJ1-6; TRBD1 might be the D (5 bases). The germline V gene encodes CDR1 SGHAT and CDR2 FQNNGV. The ends were cut back, 1 base at V and 0 bases at J, with 16 bases in the middle. This CDR3 is built from 19 residues.

V gene TRBV30 combines with J gene TRBJ2-5; D is unresolved. Germline V lookup: CDR1 GTSNPN, CDR2 SVGIG (reference sequence). Trimming removed 7 bases from V and 1 base from J, with 10 bases in between. This CDR3 has 12 amino acids. The CDR3 region is CAYRTVQETQYF. DNA of the CDR3: TGTGCCTACCGGACCGTCCAAGAGACCCAGTACTTC.

CDR3 DNA sequence: TGCAGCGTTGACCAAGTGTACAAACGGGGGGCTGACTATGGCTACACCTTC. Protein sequence: CSVDQVYKRGADYGYTF. This chain connects TRBV29-1 to TRBJ1-2, with D maybe TRBD1 (6 bases). Per the germline V gene, CDR1 is SQVTM and CDR2 is ANQGSEA. The CDR3 contains 17 residues. V was shortened by 3 bases and J by 3 bases, with 23 bases between the two germline ends.

The chain links TRBV29-1 to TRBJ1-1; no clear D gene. Trimming shortened V by 7 bases and J by 7 bases, and 13 bases separated the two germline ends. Germline CDR1 reads SQVTM; CDR2 reads ANQGSEA. This CDR3 is built from 11 residues. CDR3 protein: CSGVGRDEAFF. The CDR3 DNA reads as TGCAGCGGAGTCGGACGCGATGAAGCTTTCTTT.

As concerns this clone: A far larger clone is one base from this, pointing to a likely read error. J is TRBJ2-2 and V is TRBV30; 8 bases are shared with TRBD2. In germline, CDR1 is GTSNPN, CDR2 SVGIG (reference sequence). The trim removed 1 base at V and 4 bases at J, leaving 2 bases unmatched. This CDR3 comprises 14 residues. The CDR3 loop is CAWSAGLATGELFF. Here the CDR3 DNA reads TGTGCCTGGAGTGCTGGACTAGCCACCGGGGAGCTGTTTTTT.

As regards this clone: The germline gene is not matched at one end of the junction; a read error may be the cause. The chain carries TRBV7-7 and TRBJ2-3; D call uncertain. The CDR3 is 13 residues long. Germline-derived CDR1 and CDR2 are SSHAT and FNYEAQ (reference sequence). The CDR3 DNA reads as TGTGCTAGCAGCTTTCAGAACACAGATACGCAGTATTTT. This translates into CASSFQNTDTQYF.

In this sample, this clone turned up a few times. The chain uses TRBV10-3 and TRBJ2-5, with D hard to call. V lost 11 bases and J lost 4, with 20 bases in between. This CDR3 is 14 amino acids long. Germline CDR1 ENHRY, CDR2 SYGVKD. The CDR3 spells CASHLGPKGETQYF. The CDR3 coding sequence is TGTGCCTCGCACCTGGGTCCCAAAGGAGAGACCCAGTACTTC.

As for this clone: A read error may account for a junction end that differs from germline. This chain uses TRBV6-5 with TRBJ2-7; 10 bases fit TRBD2. The germline V gene has CDR1 MNHEY and CDR2 SVGAGI. The CDR3 is 12 residues long. CDR3 DNA: TGTGCCAGCAGTGGAGCCGGGACTAGCGAGAAGTTC. As protein: CASSGAGTSEKF.